The 9 T cell receptor beta chains listed next were all sequenced from one sample in a study of cytomegalovirus exposure and HLA in healthy donors. Primers: 60 Vbeta forward and 13 Jbeta reverse. TCRdb's table, derived via immunoSEQ multiplex PCR, lists solely in-frame clones and lacks some. Seen here are roughly 80,000 clones, over 70% observed once, and the top ten hold 7% to 8.5%. Sequencing was carried out using PBMCs. The receptors shown here come from a middle-aged woman in good health and CMV-seronegative.

The V call is TRBV28, the J call TRBJ1-5; 7 bases map to TRBD1. J lost 5 bases, V lost 6 bases, and 10 bases had no gene match. The CDR3 spans 15 residues. Per the germline V gene, CDR1 is MDHEN and CDR2 is SYDVKM. The CDR3, as DNA: TGTGCCAGCAGCAACACTGACAGGGCTGATCAGCCCCAGCATTTT. Protein product: CASSNTDRADQPQHF.

On this clone: This same CDR3 is encoded by further DNA sequences in the sample. The chain combines TRBV7-9 with TRBJ1-5, with a possible D match to TRBD1 (6 bases). Germline lookup yields CDR1 SEHNR and CDR2 FQNEAQ (reference sequence). CDR3 length: 13 residues. V was clipped by 1 base and J by 7 bases, with 8 bases between them. The DNA for the CDR3 is TGTGCCAGCAGCTTAGGCCAGGGGCAGCCCCAGCATTTT. It translates to CASSLGQGQPQHF.

V is TRBV27 and J is TRBJ2-7, with 9 nucleotides matching TRBD2. This CDR3 contains 14 residues. Germline CDR1 and CDR2: MNHEY and SMNVEV (reference sequence). With 6 bases clipped from V and 2 bases from J, the junction kept 5 bases outside the gene matches. The CDR3 reads CASRNSGRTYEQYF. The CDR3 DNA reads as TGTGCCAGCAGGAATAGCGGGAGAACCTACGAGCAGTACTTC.

The genes are TRBV10-3 and TRBJ2-1; 8 nucleotides align to TRBD2. The CDR3 covers 15 residues. Germline V CDR1 and CDR2: ENHRY, SYGVKD. The ends lost 4 bases at V and 2 bases at J; junction bases unmatched: 4. The CDR3, as DNA: TGTGCCATCAGTGTGCGTAGCGGGACCTACAATGAGCAGTTCTTC. As protein: CAISVRSGTYNEQFF.

This clone is a singleton in its sample. V gene TRBV6-6 combines with J gene TRBJ2-7; maybe TRBD1 (6 bases). The CDR3 consists of 13 residues. CDR1 is MNHNY and CDR2 is SVGAGI in the germline V gene (reference sequence). Trimming shortened V by 5 bases and J by 1 base, and 9 bases separated the two germline ends. The DNA of the CDR3 is TGTGCCAGCAGTGTCGACAGGTCCTACGAGCAGTACTTC. Translating gives CASSVDRSYEQYF.

J is TRBJ2-2 and V is TRBV28, with D perhaps TRBD1 (5 bases). Germline V gene lookup returns CDR1 MDHEN and CDR2 SYDVKM. The CDR3 runs 15 residues. V was clipped by 3 bases and J by 8 bases, with 16 bases between them. The CDR3 protein is CASSLSSGSWGELFF. The DNA of the CDR3 is TGTGCCAGCAGTTTGTCGTCAGGGTCTTGGGGGGAGCTGTTTTTT.

The rearrangement joins TRBV6-1 to TRBJ2-1, with 8 positions matching TRBD2. CDR3 length: 15 amino acids. V was clipped by 6 bases and J by 4 bases; unmatched bases: 8. Germline CDR1 MNHNS, CDR2 SASEGT. The CDR3 nucleotides are TGTGCCAGCAGCGAATCACTAGCGGAGTACAATGAGCAGTTCTTC. Residues: CASSESLAEYNEQFF.

V gene TRBV9 combines with J gene TRBJ2-7, with 9 bases that match TRBD1. Germline V CDR1 and CDR2: SGDLS, YYNGEE. The junction had 4 bases not matched to a gene; V was cut back by 0 bases and J by 3 bases. This CDR3 region has 15 residues. The CDR3 DNA follows: TGTGCCAGCAGCGTAGGGGACAGGGCCGTCTACGAGCAGTACTTC. Protein: CASSVGDRAVYEQYF.

This clone has just a few counts. The chain has TRBV4-3 and TRBJ2-1, with 7 bases lining up with TRBD2. Germline CDR1 LGHNA, CDR2 YSLEER. The CDR3 contains 16 residues. V shed 4 bases and J 3 bases; nucleotides not matched to a gene: 9. CDR3: CASSRGGTNGYNEQFF. The CDR3 coding sequence is TGCGCCAGCAGCCGGGGTGGGACTAACGGCTACAATGAGCAGTTCTTC.